This T cell receptor (beta chain) appears in the sequencing data of a study of T cell repertoires in aging, cancer and after chemotherapy (dated by TCRdb to the late 2010s). About the full investigation: Donors spanned six age groups from 30 or younger to 70 or older, with at least three individuals per group. Approximately 8.4 million TCR reads were contained in the full dataset. Alongside 95 healthy donors serving as a reference group, the cohort included approximately 210 cancer patients, of whom 94 had hematological cancers and fewer than 130 had solid cancers. To examine immunoaging and T cell reconstitution after chemotherapy, the study profiled TCR beta repertoires in peripheral blood from healthy donors and cancer patients. TCR repertoires from healthy donor controls were recorded over periods of several months to years and showed clear clonal overlap between repeated samplings.

Multiplex touch-down PCR with a mixed TRB-A/B primer pool was used to amplify rearranged TRB sequences covering the V, D and J segments. Illumina adapters and sample indices were attached to the amplicons through two consecutive PCR reactions run with Phusion HS II polymerase. Amplicons were gel-purified using the NucleoSpin Gel and PCR Clean-up kit and were subsequently checked with Qubit and an Agilent 2100 Bioanalyzer. Sequencing of libraries was carried out on an Illumina MiSeq in 600-cycle, single-indexed, paired-end runs. In the paper's pipeline: MiXCR versions 2.12 and 3.0.5 were used to process the TRB sequences. Each unique CDR3 nucleotide sequence counted as one clone, and only productive sequences with at least two reads were retained. Repertoire metrics included Shannon diversity, evenness, clonality (one minus evenness), and alpha-parameterized diversity profiles from alpha 0 to 5. Generation probabilities of clones in paired pre- and post-chemotherapy samples were computed with the IGoR algorithm. TCRdb reran the public reads through fastp at Q25 and MiXCR, keeping productive beta chains. Identical CDR3 protein sequences are pooled into one entry, listed with their most common genes and DNA. TCRdb, rather than the study authors, made the V and J calls. The sample profile shows about 13,000 distinct CDR3 sequences; under 30% of them were found once. 2.6% of the sample rests with the top ten.

This clonotype is deemed medium-sized (0.01 to 0.1%). Its specific antigen is unknown. Base qualities are not at hand, and no much larger clone is one base apart. Cut back by 0 bases and 5 bases, the V and J ends lie 14 bases apart. Including cysteine and phenylalanine, the CDR3 has 15 amino acids. CDR3 DNA is the only sequence kept; it has 45 bases, read in frame from the first base. CDR1 and CDR2 were assigned from the germline V gene as KGHSH and LQKENI. General study outcomes and caveats: The authors noted that the repertoire data do not allow conclusions about immunological memory after chemotherapy. Compared with age-matched healthy donors, untreated patients with hematological or solid cancers had significantly lower TCR diversity and higher clonality in blood. In healthy donors, the drop in TCR diversity with age came mainly from a loss of richness, whereas in cancer patients a loss of evenness also played a part. In both cancer cohorts, the median generation probability rose over the chemotherapy interval, which suggests that the repertoire was reconstituted through rebound thymic output.

TCR beta rearrangements were amplified from genomic DNA extracted from peripheral blood rather than from sorted cells or RNA. The specimen sequenced was blood. The V gene is TRBV18 and the J gene is TRBJ2-7; the D element might be TRBD1 or TRBD2, as each aligns at 5 bases. This receptor was taken from a human donor in good health. For the CDR3, the sequence is CASSPPEGRGDEQYF. The nucleotides read TGTGCCAGCTCACCACCTGAGGGGCGCGGAGACGAGCAGTACTTC.